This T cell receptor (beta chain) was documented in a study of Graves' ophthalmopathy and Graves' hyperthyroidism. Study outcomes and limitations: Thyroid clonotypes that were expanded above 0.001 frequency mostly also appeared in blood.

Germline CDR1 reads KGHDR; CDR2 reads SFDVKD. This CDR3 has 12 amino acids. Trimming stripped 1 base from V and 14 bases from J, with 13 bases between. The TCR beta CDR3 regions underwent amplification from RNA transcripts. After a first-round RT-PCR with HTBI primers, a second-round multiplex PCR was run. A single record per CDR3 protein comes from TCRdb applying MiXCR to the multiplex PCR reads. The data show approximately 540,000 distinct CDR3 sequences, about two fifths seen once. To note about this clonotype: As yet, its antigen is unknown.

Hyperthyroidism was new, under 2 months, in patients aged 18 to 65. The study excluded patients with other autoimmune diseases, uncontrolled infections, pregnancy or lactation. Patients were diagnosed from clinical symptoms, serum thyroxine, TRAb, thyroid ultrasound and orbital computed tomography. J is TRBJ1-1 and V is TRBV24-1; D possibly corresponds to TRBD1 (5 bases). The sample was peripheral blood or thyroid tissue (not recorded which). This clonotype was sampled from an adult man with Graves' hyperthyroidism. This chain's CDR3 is CATSDFSGLAFF. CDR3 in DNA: TGTGCCACCAGTGATTTCTCGGGACTAGCGTTCTTT.